This T cell receptor beta chain was recovered during a study of blood T cell repertoires in COVID-19. Study information: PBMCs, B-cell-depleted T cells, or T cells provided the cDNA or gDNA that made up the material.

The authors' processing: Amplification from reference gene primers served as the basis for estimated nucleated cell counts. Sequencing used immunoSEQ multiplex PCR; TCRdb keeps in-frame clones, though not all of them. That table supplies the V and J calls and clone size; D and trimming were determined from the DNA. The sample yields 450,000 or so clones, 70% to 90% seen once. The germline gives CDR1 MNHEY, CDR2 SVGAGI. The CDR3 spans 14 residues. V was clipped by 6 bases and J by 2 bases, with 14 bases between them. The sequenced sample consisted of peripheral blood. The rearrangement uses TRBV6-5 and TRBJ2-7; TRBD1 might be the D (6 bases). This clonotype originated in a woman aged 40-49 years with COVID-19, enrolled during active disease. CDR3 protein: CASRGYGQPYEQYF. As DNA, the CDR3 is TGTGCCAGCAGAGGATATGGACAGCCCTACGAGCAGTACTTC.